One and the same sample provided the 13 T cell receptor beta chains below, sequenced in a study of T cells in Graves' hyperthyroidism and ophthalmopathy. From RNA transcripts, TCR beta CDR3 regions were amplified. Using the HTBI primer set, a first-round RT-PCR was run on the TCR CDR3. TCRdb passed the multiplex PCR reads through MiXCR, listing each CDR3 protein once. Counted here are 500,000 to 800,000 distinct CDR3 sequences, approximately 15% occurring once; the ten biggest clones make up under 15%. The sequenced material came from blood. These receptor sequences come from a woman in her 50s with Graves' ophthalmopathy.

This clonotype was recorded at least ten times. The chain combines TRBV20-1 with TRBJ2-1; 13 bases map to TRBD2. Germline CDR1 DFQATT, CDR2 SNEGSKA (reference sequence). This CDR3 has 14 amino acids. The ends lost 4 bases at V and 8 bases at J; junction bases unmatched: 5. CDR3 DNA sequence: TGCAGTGCTACCACTAGCGGGAGGGACTATGAGCAGTTCTTC. It is translated as CSATTSGRDYEQFF.

In the case of this clonotype: Compared with germline, one end of the junction differs, possibly owing to a read error. Here the CDR3 reads CAGRRQGVEFTEAFF. In DNA form, the CDR3 reads TGTGCCGGCAGGAGACAGGGGGTGGAATTCACTGAAGCTTTCTTT. This sequence joins TRBV6-1 and TRBJ1-1, with TRBD1 matching 9 bases. The CDR3 sequence is 15 residues long. CDR1 and CDR2 (germline): MNHNS, SASEGT.

Comments on this clonotype: At one of its ends the junction is not consistent with the germline gene, which may arise from a read error. The gene calls are TRBV20-1 and TRBJ2-5; D is unresolved. CDR1 is DFQATT and CDR2 is SNEGSKA in the germline V gene (reference sequence). This CDR3 spans 15 amino acids. The CDR3 protein is CSARNQRSDQGTQYF. Written as DNA, the CDR3 is TGCAGTGCTAGAAATCAAAGGTCAGATCAAGGGACCCAGTACTTC.

A few counts support this clonotype. The chain employs TRBV27 and TRBJ1-1; possible D gene TRBD1, 6 bases. Between the trimmed V and J ends, which lost 6 bases and 7 bases, there was a span of 18 bases. Germline assignment: CDR1 MNHEY and CDR2 SMNVEV (reference sequence). The CDR3 loop spans 14 amino acids. This CDR3 reads CASRSTGYMNEAFF. CDR3 coding DNA: TGTGCCAGCAGGAGTACAGGGTATATGAATGAAGCTTTCTTT.

The chain recombines TRBV5-4 with TRBJ2-2, with D tentatively TRBD2 (5 bases). In germline, CDR1 is SGHNT, CDR2 YYREEE (reference sequence). The CDR3 extends over 16 amino acids. V was trimmed by 1 base and J by 2 bases, leaving 12 bases between them. The CDR3 here is CASSLMKGANTGELFF. Written as DNA, the CDR3 is TGTGCCAGCAGCTTGATGAAGGGAGCTAACACCGGGGAGCTGTTTTTT.

This clonotype was picked up a small number of times. This chain connects TRBV4-3 to TRBJ2-7, with a weak D call TRBD1 (5 bases). CDR1 and CDR2 from the germline V gene are LGHNA and YSLEER. The CDR3 is 15 amino acids. V was shortened by 2 bases and J by 5 bases, with 16 bases between the two germline ends. The chain's CDR3 is CASSQYLQVGNEQYF. DNA of the CDR3: TGCGCCAGCAGCCAATATTTACAGGTTGGCAACGAGCAGTACTTC.

The chain combines TRBV4-3 with TRBJ1-4, with D hard to call. The CDR3 sequence is 16 residues long. Between the trimmed V and J ends, which lost 0 bases and 5 bases, there was a span of 13 bases. Germline CDR1 LGHNA, CDR2 YSLEER. CDR3 nucleotide sequence: TGCGCCAGCAGCCAAGATTTCGGGTGGCGGAATGAAAAACTGTTTTTT. Encoded protein: CASSQDFGWRNEKLFF.

Ten or more counts support this clonotype. The chain has TRBV7-9 and TRBJ2-1; TRBD2 aligns across 15 bases. Germline CDR1 is SEHNR and CDR2 is FQNEAQ (reference sequence). The CDR3 sequence is 21 residues long. V shed 5 bases and J 0 bases; nucleotides not matched to a gene: 14. In nucleotides, the CDR3 is TGTGCCAGCAGCATGAGCTCGGGACTAGCGGGAGGACTAAGCTCCTACAATGAGCAGTTCTTC. It is translated as CASSMSSGLAGGLSSYNEQFF.

The chain has TRBV5-8 and TRBJ1-1; D remains unclear. The CDR3 runs 13 residues. Germline assignment: CDR1 SGHTS and CDR2 YDEGEE. Trimming removed 0 bases from V and 10 bases from J, with 13 bases in between. CDR3 DNA sequence: TGTGCCAGCAGCTTGGCCAACAAAGAGGGAGCTTTCTTT. Its translation is CASSLANKEGAFF.

This clonotype was recorded a few times. This rearrangement joins TRBV11-3 to TRBJ2-1; the D gene is possibly TRBD2 (5 bases). Trimming took 5 bases from V and 8 from J, leaving 19 bases between them. This CDR3 has 15 amino acids. Germline V gene lookup returns CDR1 SGHNT and CDR2 YENEEA. The CDR3 nucleotides read TGTGCCAGCAGCCGCCGGGCCGGGGTAGCCTATGAGCAGTTCTTC. Protein: CASSRRAGVAYEQFF.

The chain carries TRBV5-1 and TRBJ2-2; D might be TRBD1 or TRBD2, each matching 6 bases. CDR1 and CDR2 (germline): SGHRS, YFSETQ. This CDR3 is 15 amino acids long. Trimming stripped 0 bases from V and 3 bases from J, with 9 bases between. The CDR3 loop is CASSLVGGDTGELFF. The CDR3 DNA reads as TGCGCCAGCAGCTTGGTGGGGGGCGACACCGGGGAGCTGTTTTTT.

This clonotype was observed many times. J is TRBJ2-1 and V is TRBV3-1, with 7 positions matching TRBD2. V lost 3 bases to trimming and J lost 3 bases; unmatched junction nucleotides: 8. CDR3 size: 16 residues. Germline loops: CDR1 LGHDT, CDR2 YNNKEL (reference sequence). This CDR3 reads CASSQFPAGFYNEQFF. In DNA form, the CDR3 reads TGTGCCAGCAGCCAGTTTCCAGCGGGATTCTACAATGAGCAGTTCTTC.

This clonotype was seen repeatedly, ten times or more. The CDR3 loop reads CASSFAGAKNIQYF. The CDR3 DNA follows: TGTGCCAGCAGTTTTGCAGGAGCCAAAAACATTCAGTACTTC. The chain recombines TRBV28 with TRBJ2-4; D uncertain. The germline CDR1 and CDR2 sequences are MDHEN and SYDVKM. Trimming shortened V by 3 bases and J by 0 bases, and 6 bases separated the two germline ends. This CDR3 comprises 14 residues.